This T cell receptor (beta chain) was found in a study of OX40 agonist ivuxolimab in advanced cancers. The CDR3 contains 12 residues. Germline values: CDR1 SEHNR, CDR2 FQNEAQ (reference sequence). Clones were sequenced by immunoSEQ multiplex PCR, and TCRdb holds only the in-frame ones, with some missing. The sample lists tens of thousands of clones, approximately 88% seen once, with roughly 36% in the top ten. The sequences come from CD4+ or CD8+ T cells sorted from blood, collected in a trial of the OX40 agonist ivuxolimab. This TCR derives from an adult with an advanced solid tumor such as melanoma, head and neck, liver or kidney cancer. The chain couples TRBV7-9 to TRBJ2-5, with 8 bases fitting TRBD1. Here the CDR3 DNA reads TGTGCATCAACTGGACAGGGAGAGACCCAGTACTTC. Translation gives CASTGQGETQYF.